Listed below are T cell receptor beta chains from one sample, sequenced in a study of cytomegalovirus exposure and HLA in healthy donors. TCRdb's copy holds only in-frame clones and misses some; the assay was immunoSEQ multiplex PCR. The sample lists about 160,000 clones; roughly 80% were seen once. Sequences were obtained from PBMCs. Every receptor here comes from a young man in good health and CMV-seropositive. Both conserved end residues are part of each CDR3. Each record gives: J gene, V gene, clone size, D gene, CDR3 protein, CDR3 DNA. The D gene is left open where the match is weak. Clone size is stated in some rows and not others, as once, few, many or a class when expanded.

>TRBJ1-5|TRBV2|NA|TRBD1
CASSWDRASNQPQHF
TGTGCCAGCAGTTGGGACAGGGCTAGCAATCAGCCCCAGCATTTT
>TRBJ2-5|TRBV27|NA|TRBD1
CASSLLGGSTFYF
TGTGCCAGCAGTTTGCTAGGGGGCTCCACCTTTTACTTC
>TRBJ1-6|TRBV27|NA|TRBD1
CASSSDRGNSPLHF
TGTGCCAGCAGTTCCGACAGGGGTAATTCACCCCTCCACTTT
>TRBJ2-1|TRBV2|NA|NA
CASSEAAVEQFF
TGTGCCAGCAGTGAAGCGGCGGTTGAGCAGTTCTTC
>TRBJ2-7|TRBV18|NA|TRBD1
CASSPPGQLYEQYF
TGTGCCAGCTCACCACCGGGACAGCTTTACGAGCAGTACTTC
>TRBJ1-2|TRBV7-9|NA|NA
CGNSGANYGYTF
TGTGGAAATTCAGGGGCCAACTATGGCTACACCTTC
>TRBJ1-6|TRBV28|NA|TRBD1
CAADRGTNSPLHF
TGTGCCGCCGACAGGGGGACTAATTCACCCCTCCACTTT
>TRBJ2-7|TRBV28|NA|NA
CASSGESSYEQYF
TGTGCCAGCAGCGGGGAGAGCTCCTACGAGCAGTACTTC
>TRBJ2-7|TRBV27|NA|NA
CASIAGHEQYF
TGTGCCAGCATTGCGGGCCACGAGCAGTACTTC
>TRBJ1-1|TRBV18|NA|TRBD1
CASSGDRGREAFF
TGTGCCAGCTCAGGGGACAGGGGAAGGGAAGCTTTCTTT
>TRBJ2-2|TRBV13|NA|NA
CASSPRTGGVSGELFF
TGTGCCAGCAGCCCCAGGACAGGAGGGGTGAGCGGGGAGCTGTTTTTT
>TRBJ2-5|TRBV2|NA|TRBD2
CASSEERGAGETQYF
TGTGCCAGCAGTGAGGAGCGGGGGGCGGGGGAGACCCAGTACTTC
>TRBJ1-1|TRBV9|NA|NA
CASSVAGETEAFF
TGTGCCAGCAGCGTAGCTGGGGAGACTGAAGCTTTCTTT
>TRBJ2-1|TRBV11-2|NA|NA
CASSRDYNEQFF
TGTGCCAGCAGCCGGGATTACAATGAGCAGTTCTTC
>TRBJ2-3|TRBV4-3|NA|NA
CASGGRGSGTDTQYF
TGCGCCAGCGGGGGGAGAGGCTCGGGCACAGATACGCAGTATTTT
>TRBJ1-2|TRBV5-1|NA|TRBD1
CASRRTGANNYGYTF
TGCGCCAGCAGGAGGACAGGGGCCAATAACTATGGCTACACCTTC
>TRBJ2-7|TRBV11-2|NA|TRBD2
CASSLIPGGGAEEQYF
TGTGCCAGCAGCTTAATCCCCGGCGGGGGGGCGGAAGAGCAGTACTTC
>TRBJ1-2|TRBV15|NA|NA
CATSSGGPRANYGYTF
TGTGCCACCAGTTCTGGAGGGCCGAGGGCTAACTATGGCTACACCTTC
>TRBJ1-6|TRBV14|NA|TRBD1
CASSQDLGQGINSPLHF
TGTGCCAGCAGCCAAGATTTGGGACAGGGGATTAATTCACCCCTCCACTTT
>TRBJ2-5|TRBV14|NA|TRBD1
CASSRGQGRETQYF
TGTGCCAGCAGCCGTGGACAGGGCAGGGAGACCCAGTACTTC
>TRBJ2-7|TRBV9|NA|TRBD1
CASSVTGTGSSYEQYF
TGTGCCAGCAGCGTTACCGGGACAGGGAGCTCCTACGAGCAGTACTTC
>TRBJ1-1|TRBV27|NA|NA
CASSLRVYNTEAFF
TGTGCCAGCAGTTTGCGGGTTTACAACACTGAAGCTTTCTTT
>TRBJ1-3|TRBV5-1|NA|NA
CASSLIGGGGNTIYF
TGCGCCAGCAGCTTGATTGGGGGCGGCGGAAACACCATATATTTT
>TRBJ2-5|TRBV19|NA|TRBD1
CATGGRKETQYF
TGTGCCACAGGGGGACGAAAGGAGACCCAGTACTTC
>TRBJ1-1|TRBV30|NA|NA
CAWSFILNTEAFF
TGTGCCTGGAGTTTCATCCTGAACACTGAAGCTTTCTTT
>TRBJ2-7|TRBV10-3|NA|TRBD2
CAITGGTHEQYF
TGTGCCATCACGGGGGGGACCCACGAGCAGTACTTC
>TRBJ2-3|TRBV2|NA|TRBD2
CASTSRSGGKGADTQYF
TGTGCCAGCACTAGTAGGAGCGGGGGAAAGGGCGCAGATACGCAGTATTTT
>TRBJ1-1|TRBV15|NA|TRBD1
CATSRDLRGLATEAFF
TGTGCCACCAGCAGAGATCTTAGGGGGCTGGCCACTGAAGCTTTCTTT
>TRBJ1-5|TRBV6-5|NA|NA
CASSYSKGEQPQHF
TGTGCCAGCAGTTACTCGAAAGGGGAACAGCCCCAGCATTTT
>TRBJ1-5|TRBV27|NA|NA
CASSFDSGNQPQHF
TGTGCCAGCAGTTTTGACAGTGGCAATCAGCCCCAGCATTTT
>TRBJ2-7|TRBV27|NA|TRBD1
CASSHPRDRGREQYF
TGTGCCAGCAGTCACCCCCGGGACAGGGGTCGAGAGCAGTACTTC
>TRBJ1-2|TRBV10-3|NA|NA
CAIGQSYGYTF
TGTGCCATCGGACAATCCTATGGCTACACCTTC
>TRBJ2-1|TRBV29-1|NA|TRBD1
CSVEGIRDRGRNEQFF
TGCAGCGTTGAAGGGATCCGGGACAGGGGGCGTAATGAGCAGTTCTTC
>TRBJ1-1|TRBV7-2|few|TRBD1
CASSSQGVGTEAFF
TGTGCCAGCAGCTCGCAGGGGGTGGGCACTGAAGCTTTCTTT
>TRBJ2-7|TRBV30|few|NA
CAWNRALGGFEQYF
TGTGCCTGGAACCGGGCCCTAGGGGGTTTCGAGCAGTACTTC
>TRBJ1-5|TRBV7-2|NA|NA
CASSRLSASNQPQHF
TGTGCCAGCAGCAGATTGAGTGCCAGCAATCAGCCCCAGCATTTT
>TRBJ2-1|TRBV6-4|NA|NA
CASSDDRKSYNEQFF
TGTGCCAGCAGTGACGACAGAAAATCCTACAATGAGCAGTTCTTC
>TRBJ2-7|TRBV5-1|NA|TRBD2
CASSSPGLAGAYEQYF
TGCGCCAGCAGCTCTCCAGGACTAGCGGGGGCCTACGAGCAGTACTTC
>TRBJ2-7|TRBV2|once|TRBD1
CASKAGTGGLWEQYF
TGTGCCAGCAAGGCCGGGACAGGGGGTCTGTGGGAGCAGTACTTC
>TRBJ1-2|TRBV4-1|NA|NA
CASSHTDSPLWHGYTF
TGCGCCAGCAGCCACACGGACAGCCCGTTATGGCATGGCTACACCTTC
>TRBJ1-6|TRBV27|once|NA
CASSFRGSPLHF
TGTGCCAGCAGCTTTAGGGGATCACCCCTCCACTTT
>TRBJ2-5|TRBV6-5|NA|NA
CASSYSFQQETQYF
TGTGCCAGCAGTTACTCGTTCCAACAAGAGACCCAGTACTTC
>TRBJ2-1|TRBV6-6|NA|NA
CASSYSLNEQFF
TGTGCCAGCAGTTACTCCCTCAATGAGCAGTTCTTC
>TRBJ2-3|TRBV5-1|once|NA
CASSIRTVTDTQYF
TGCGCCAGCAGCATCAGGACAGTGACAGATACGCAGTATTTT
>TRBJ1-3|TRBV28|NA|NA
CASWSIGSGNTIYF
TGTGCCAGCTGGAGTATCGGCTCTGGAAACACCATATATTTT
>TRBJ1-1|TRBV5-1|once|NA
CASSSGQHTEAFF
TGCGCCAGCAGCTCAGGACAGCACACTGAAGCTTTCTTT
>TRBJ2-5|TRBV5-6|NA|NA
CASSLGSQETQYF
TGTGCCAGCAGCTTGGGTAGTCAAGAGACCCAGTACTTC
>TRBJ2-7|TRBV30|NA|NA
CAWSTGTLYEQYF
TGTGCCTGGAGTACCGGGACACTGTACGAGCAGTACTTC
>TRBJ2-7|TRBV15|NA|NA
CATSPQGYEQYF
TGTGCCACCAGCCCGCAGGGCTACGAGCAGTACTTC
>TRBJ2-5|TRBV27|NA|TRBD1
CASSPDRGPLQETQYF
TGTGCCAGCAGTCCGGACAGGGGGCCCCTTCAAGAGACCCAGTACTTC
>TRBJ2-1|TRBV7-3|NA|NA
CASSLTIYNEQFF
TGTGCCAGCAGCTTAACCATTTACAATGAGCAGTTCTTC
>TRBJ2-7|TRBV4-1|NA|NA
CASSREQGGWYEQYF
TGCGCCAGCAGCCGAGAACAGGGGGGGTGGTACGAGCAGTACTTC
>TRBJ2-6|TRBV6-1|NA|TRBD1
CASSGTGIVSGANVLTF
TGTGCCAGCAGTGGGACAGGGATCGTCTCTGGGGCCAACGTCCTGACTTTC
>TRBJ1-5|TRBV12-1|NA|NA
CASSFEPQGQPQHF
TGTGCCAGCAGCTTTGAACCCCAGGGACAGCCCCAGCATTTT
>TRBJ2-1|TRBV4-1|NA|NA
CASSQDWGDGQFF
TGCGCCAGCAGCCAAGATTGGGGGGACGGACAGTTCTTC